One T cell receptor beta chain is described in this entry. The antigen remains undetermined. Using immunoSEQ multiplex PCR, the repertoire was profiled, and TCRdb retains in-frame clones only, with some absent. The table has about 680,000 clones, around 90% seen once. Naive CD8 populations comprised CD45RO-negative cells positively selected for CCR7, excluding terminally differentiated effector memory CD45RA+ cells. The data originate from a study of shared clonotypes between healthy human individuals. Study-level information: With ages of 18 to 49, the donors were a couple of women and a few men.

Study-wide results and limits: Shared clonotypes across all four donors exceeded non-shared ones in generation probability. In general, naive subsets displayed greater estimated richness than memory subsets did. Sorted-subset samples were not fully sequenced, rarefaction indicated.

V lost 5 bases and J lost 5; bases outside the gene matches: 9. This CDR3 comprises 15 residues. Looked up from germline, CDR1 is SGHTA and CDR2 is FQGTGA. Specimen: naive CD8+ T cells sorted from blood. The genes are TRBV7-3 and TRBJ2-1; 7 nucleotides align to TRBD2. This TCR was recovered from a man aged 25-45 years in good health. In DNA, the CDR3 is TGTGCCAGCAGCCTTTCGGGGGGAGGCCACAATGAGCAGTTCTTC. It encodes CASSLSGGGHNEQFF.